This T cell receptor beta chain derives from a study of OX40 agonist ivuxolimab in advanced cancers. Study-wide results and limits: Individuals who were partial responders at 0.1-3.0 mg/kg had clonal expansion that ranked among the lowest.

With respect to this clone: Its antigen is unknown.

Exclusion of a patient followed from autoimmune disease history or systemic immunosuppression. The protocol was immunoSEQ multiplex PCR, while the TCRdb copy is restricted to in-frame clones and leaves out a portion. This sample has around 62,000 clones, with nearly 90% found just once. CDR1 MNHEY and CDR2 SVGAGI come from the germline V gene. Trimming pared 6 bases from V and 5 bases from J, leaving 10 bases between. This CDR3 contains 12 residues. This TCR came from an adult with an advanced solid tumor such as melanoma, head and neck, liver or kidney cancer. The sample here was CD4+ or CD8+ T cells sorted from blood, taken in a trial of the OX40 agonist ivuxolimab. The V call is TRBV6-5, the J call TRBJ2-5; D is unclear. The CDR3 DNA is TGTGCCAGCAGCTCAAGTAGGGAGACCCAGTACTTC. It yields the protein CASSSSRETQYF.